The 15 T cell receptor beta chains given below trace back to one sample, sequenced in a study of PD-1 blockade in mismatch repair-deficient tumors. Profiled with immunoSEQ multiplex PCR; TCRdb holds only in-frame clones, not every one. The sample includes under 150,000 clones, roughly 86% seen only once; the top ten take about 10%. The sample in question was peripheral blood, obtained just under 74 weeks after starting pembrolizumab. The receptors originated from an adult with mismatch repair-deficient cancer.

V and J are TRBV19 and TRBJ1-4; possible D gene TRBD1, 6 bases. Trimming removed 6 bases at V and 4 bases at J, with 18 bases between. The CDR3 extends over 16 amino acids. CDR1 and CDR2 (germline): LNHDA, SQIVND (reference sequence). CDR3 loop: CASSPVRGANNEKLFF. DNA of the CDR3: TGTGCCAGTAGCCCCGTTCGGGGGGCGAATAATGAAAAACTGTTTTTT.

The CDR3 DNA sequence: TGTGCCAGCAGCTTAGAACGAAGAGCTTTCTTT. Protein product: CASSLERRAFF. This chain connects TRBV13 to TRBJ1-1, with D unclear. Trimming took off 1 base at V and 10 bases at J, with 7 bases between the two ends. CDR3 length: 11 amino acids. Germline CDR1 PRHDT, CDR2 FYEKMQ (reference sequence).

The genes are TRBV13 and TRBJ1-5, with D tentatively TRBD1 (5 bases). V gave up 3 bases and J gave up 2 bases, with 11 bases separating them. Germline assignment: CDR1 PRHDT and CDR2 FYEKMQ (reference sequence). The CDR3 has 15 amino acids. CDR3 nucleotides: TGTGCCAGCAGCTTCGGGGGTGGTGGCAATCAGCCCCAGCATTTT. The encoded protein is CASSFGGGGNQPQHF.

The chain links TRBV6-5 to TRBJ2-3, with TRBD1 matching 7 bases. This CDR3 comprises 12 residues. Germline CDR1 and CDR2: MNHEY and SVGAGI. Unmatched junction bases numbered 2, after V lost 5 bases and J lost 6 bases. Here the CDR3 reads CASSRTGDTQYF. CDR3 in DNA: TGTGCCAGCAGTCGGACAGGTGATACGCAGTATTTT.

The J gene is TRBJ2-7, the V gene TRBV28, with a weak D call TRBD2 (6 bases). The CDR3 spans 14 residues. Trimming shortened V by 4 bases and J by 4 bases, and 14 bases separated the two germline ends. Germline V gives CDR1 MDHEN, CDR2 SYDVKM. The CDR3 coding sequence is TGTGCCAGCAGTTCCTTGGGGAGGTTATACGAGCAGTACTTC. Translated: CASSSLGRLYEQYF. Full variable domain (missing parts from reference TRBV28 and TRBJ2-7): DVKVTQSSRYLVKRTGEKVFLECVQDMDHENMFWYRQDPGLGLRLIYFSYDVKMKEKGDIPEGYSVSREKKERFSLILESASTNQTSMYLCASSSLGRLYEQYFGPGTRLTVT.

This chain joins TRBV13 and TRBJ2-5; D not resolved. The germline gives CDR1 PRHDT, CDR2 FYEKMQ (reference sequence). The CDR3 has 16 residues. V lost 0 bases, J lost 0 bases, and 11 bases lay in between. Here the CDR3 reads CASSLGFSGNQETQYF. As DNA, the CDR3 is TGTGCCAGCAGCTTAGGATTTTCAGGAAACCAAGAGACCCAGTACTTC.

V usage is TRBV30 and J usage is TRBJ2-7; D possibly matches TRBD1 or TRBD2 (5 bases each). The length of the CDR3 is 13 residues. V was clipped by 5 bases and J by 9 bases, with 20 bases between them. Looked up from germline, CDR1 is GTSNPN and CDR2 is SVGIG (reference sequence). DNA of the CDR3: TGTGCCTGGGCCCCCCCCGGGACCCTCGGGCAGTACTTC. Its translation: CAWAPPGTLGQYF.

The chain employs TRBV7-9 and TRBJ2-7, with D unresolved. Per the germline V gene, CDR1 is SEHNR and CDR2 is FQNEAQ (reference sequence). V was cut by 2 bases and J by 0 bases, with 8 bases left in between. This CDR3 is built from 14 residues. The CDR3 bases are TGTGCCAGCAGCTTAACAGCAAGCTCCTACGAGCAGTACTTC. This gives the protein CASSLTASSYEQYF. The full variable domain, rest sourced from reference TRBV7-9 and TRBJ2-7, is DTGVSQNPRHKITKRGQNVTFRCDPISEHNRLYWYRQTLGQGPEFLTYFQNEAQLEKSRLLSDRFSAERPKGSFSTLEIQRTEQGDSAMYLCASSLTASSYEQYFGPGTRLTVT.

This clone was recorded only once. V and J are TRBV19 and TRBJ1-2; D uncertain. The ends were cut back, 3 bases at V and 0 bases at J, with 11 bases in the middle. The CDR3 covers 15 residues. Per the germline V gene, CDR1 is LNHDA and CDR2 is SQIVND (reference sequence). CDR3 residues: CASSMGNPANYGYTF. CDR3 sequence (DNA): TGTGCCAGTAGTATGGGTAACCCGGCTAACTATGGCTACACCTTC.

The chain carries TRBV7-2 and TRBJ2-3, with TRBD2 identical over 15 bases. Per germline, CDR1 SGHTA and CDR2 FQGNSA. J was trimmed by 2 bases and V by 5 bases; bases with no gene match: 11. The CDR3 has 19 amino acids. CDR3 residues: CASSLKPGLAGGITDTQYF. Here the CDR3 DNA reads TGTGCCAGCAGCCTCAAACCGGGACTAGCGGGAGGTATCACAGATACGCAGTATTTT.

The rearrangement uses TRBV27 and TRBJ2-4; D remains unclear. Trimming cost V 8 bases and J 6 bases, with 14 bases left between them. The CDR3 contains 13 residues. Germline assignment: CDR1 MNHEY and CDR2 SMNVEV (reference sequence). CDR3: CASGPLLGNIQYF. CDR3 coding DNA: TGTGCCAGCGGTCCGCTATTGGGAAACATTCAGTACTTC.

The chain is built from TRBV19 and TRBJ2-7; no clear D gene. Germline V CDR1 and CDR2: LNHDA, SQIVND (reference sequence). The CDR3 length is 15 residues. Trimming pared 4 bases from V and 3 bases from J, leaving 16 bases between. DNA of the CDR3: TGTGCCAGTAGTAAGGCAGGCCTGTATTACTACGAGCAGTACTTC. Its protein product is CASSKAGLYYYEQYF.

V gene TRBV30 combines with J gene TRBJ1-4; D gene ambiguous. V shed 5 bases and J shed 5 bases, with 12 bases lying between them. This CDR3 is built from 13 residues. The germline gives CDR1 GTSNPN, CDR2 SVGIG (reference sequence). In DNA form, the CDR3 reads TGTGCCTGGTTTGACCGGATGAATGAAAAACTGTTTTTT. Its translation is CAWFDRMNEKLFF.

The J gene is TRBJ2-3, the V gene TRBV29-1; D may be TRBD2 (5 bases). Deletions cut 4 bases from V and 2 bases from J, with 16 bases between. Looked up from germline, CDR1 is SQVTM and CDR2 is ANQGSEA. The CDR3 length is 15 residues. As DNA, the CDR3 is TGCAGCGTTGTTACCCGGGGTTGGTACACAGATACGCAGTATTTT. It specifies CSVVTRGWYTDTQYF.

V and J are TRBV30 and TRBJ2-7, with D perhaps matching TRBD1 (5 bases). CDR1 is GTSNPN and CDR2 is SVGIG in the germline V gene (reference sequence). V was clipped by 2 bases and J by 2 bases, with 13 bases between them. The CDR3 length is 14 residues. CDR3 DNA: TGTGCCTGGAGTTTGGCAGGGTTGACCTACGAGCAGTACTTC. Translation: CAWSLAGLTYEQYF.